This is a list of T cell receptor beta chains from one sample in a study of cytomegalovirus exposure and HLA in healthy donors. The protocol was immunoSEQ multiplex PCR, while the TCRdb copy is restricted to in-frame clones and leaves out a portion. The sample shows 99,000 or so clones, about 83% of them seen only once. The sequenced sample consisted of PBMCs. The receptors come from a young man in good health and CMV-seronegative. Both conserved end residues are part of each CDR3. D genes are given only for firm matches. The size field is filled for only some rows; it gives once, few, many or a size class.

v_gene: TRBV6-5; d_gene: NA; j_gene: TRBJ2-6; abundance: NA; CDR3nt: TGTGCCAGCAGCCCGGACAGAGCTCGGGCCAACGTCCTGACTTTC; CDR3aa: CASSPDRARANVLTF
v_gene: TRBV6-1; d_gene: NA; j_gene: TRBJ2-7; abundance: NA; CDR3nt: TGTGCCAGCAGTGCAAAATACGAGCAGTACTTC; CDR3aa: CASSAKYEQYF
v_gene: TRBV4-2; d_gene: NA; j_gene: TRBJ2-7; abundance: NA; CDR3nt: TGTGCCAGCAGCCAATACTTTAGCGTCTCCTACGAGCAGTACTTC; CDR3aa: CASSQYFSVSYEQYF
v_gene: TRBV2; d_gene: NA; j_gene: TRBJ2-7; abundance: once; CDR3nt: TGTGCCAGCAGTGGCCGGGGGACAGCGAGCTCCTACGAGCAGTACTTC; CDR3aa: CASSGRGTASSYEQYF
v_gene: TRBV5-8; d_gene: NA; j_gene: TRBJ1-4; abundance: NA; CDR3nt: TGTGCCAGCAGCTTGGTGGCAGGGGCGGATGAAAAACTGTTTTTT; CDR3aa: CASSLVAGADEKLFF
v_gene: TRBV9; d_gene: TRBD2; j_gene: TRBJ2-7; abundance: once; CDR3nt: TGTGCCAGCAGCCAGAGGGCTAGCGGGTACGAGCAGTACTTC; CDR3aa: CASSQRASGYEQYF
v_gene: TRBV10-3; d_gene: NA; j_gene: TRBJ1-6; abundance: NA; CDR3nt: TGTGCCATCAGTGCTGACAGCCTGTATAATTCACCCCTCCACTTT; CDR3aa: CAISADSLYNSPLHF
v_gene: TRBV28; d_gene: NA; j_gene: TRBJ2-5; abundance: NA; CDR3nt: TGTGCCAGCATCAGAGACGGACTCCAAGAGACCCAGTACTTC; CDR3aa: CASIRDGLQETQYF
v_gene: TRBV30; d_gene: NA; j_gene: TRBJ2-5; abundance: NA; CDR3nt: TGTGCCTGGAGTGTACTTAGCTGGCAAGGGACCCAGTACTTC; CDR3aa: CAWSVLSWQGTQYF
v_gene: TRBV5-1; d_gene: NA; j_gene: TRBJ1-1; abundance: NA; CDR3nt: TGCGCCAGCAGCTCCCGGGGGGCCTCCACTGAAGCTTTCTTT; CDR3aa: CASSSRGASTEAFF
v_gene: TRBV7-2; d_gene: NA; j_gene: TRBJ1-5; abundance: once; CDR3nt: TGTGCCAGCAGCTTAGATATTTCTCAGCCCCAGCATTTT; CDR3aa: CASSLDISQPQHF
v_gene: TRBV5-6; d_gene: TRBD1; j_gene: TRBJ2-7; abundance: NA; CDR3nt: TGTGCCAGCAGCTTCCTAACAGGGGGCTACGAGCAGTACTTC; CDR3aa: CASSFLTGGYEQYF
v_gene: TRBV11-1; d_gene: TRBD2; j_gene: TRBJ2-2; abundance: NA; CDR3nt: TGTGCCAGCAGCACGTCGCTAGCGGGCACCGGGGAGCTGTTTTTT; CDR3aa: CASSTSLAGTGELFF
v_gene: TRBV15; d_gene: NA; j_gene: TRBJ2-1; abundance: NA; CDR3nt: TGTGCCACCAGCAGGGATGTGGGGAGAATCAATGAGCAGTTCTTC; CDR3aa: CATSRDVGRINEQFF
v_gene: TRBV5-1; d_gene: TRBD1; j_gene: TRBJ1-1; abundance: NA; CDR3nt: TGCGCCAGCAGCTACAAACAGGGGTCGGGTGAAGCTTTCTTT; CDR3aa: CASSYKQGSGEAFF
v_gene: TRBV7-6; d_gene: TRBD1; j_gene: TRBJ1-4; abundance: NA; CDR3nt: TGTGCCAGCAGCCGCACAGGGGCGACGAATGAAAAACTGTTTTTT; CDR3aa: CASSRTGATNEKLFF
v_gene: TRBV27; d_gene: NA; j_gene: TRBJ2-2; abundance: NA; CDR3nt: TGTGCCAGCAGTGGGCTGGCGGGGTTTAACACCGGGGAGCTGTTTTTT; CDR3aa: CASSGLAGFNTGELFF
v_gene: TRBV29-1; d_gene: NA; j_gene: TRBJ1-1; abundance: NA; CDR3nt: TGCAGCGTTGAAGATCCCGGGCAGGGTGGCGCTTTCTTT; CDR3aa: CSVEDPGQGGAFF
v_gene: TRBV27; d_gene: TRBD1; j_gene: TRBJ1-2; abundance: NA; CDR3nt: TGTGCCAGCAGTTTAGGGACAGGGGATGGCTACACCTTC; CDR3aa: CASSLGTGDGYTF
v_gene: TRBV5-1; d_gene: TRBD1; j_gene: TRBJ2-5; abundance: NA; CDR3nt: TGCGCCAGCAGCTTCCTATCAGGGGGCCACCCCCAAGAGACCCAGTACTTC; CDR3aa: CASSFLSGGHPQETQYF
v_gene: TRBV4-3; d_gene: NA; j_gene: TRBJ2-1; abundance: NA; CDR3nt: TGCGCCAGCAGCCTTCGACTGAACTCCTACAATGAGCAGTTCTTC; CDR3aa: CASSLRLNSYNEQFF
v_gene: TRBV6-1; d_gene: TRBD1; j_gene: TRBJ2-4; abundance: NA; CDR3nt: TGTGCCAGCAGTGAATTCGGACAGGGGGCTAAGAAAAACATTCAGTACTTC; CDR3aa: CASSEFGQGAKKNIQYF
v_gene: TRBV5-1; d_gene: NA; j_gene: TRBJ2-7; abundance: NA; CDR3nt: TGCGCCAGCAGCTTGTGGACAGAGCCCTACGAGCAGTACTTC; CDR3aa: CASSLWTEPYEQYF
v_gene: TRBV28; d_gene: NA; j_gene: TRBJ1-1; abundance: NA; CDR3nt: TGTGCCAGCAGAGATTCGGGTATTGGTATCGCCACTGAAGCTTTCTTT; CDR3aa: CASRDSGIGIATEAFF
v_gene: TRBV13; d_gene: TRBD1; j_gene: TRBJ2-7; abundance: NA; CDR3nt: TGTGCCAGCAGCTTATTTTCGGCCTTGGGACGGGACAAGGGGGCACTTTACGAGCAGTACTTC; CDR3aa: CASSLFSALGRDKGALYEQYF
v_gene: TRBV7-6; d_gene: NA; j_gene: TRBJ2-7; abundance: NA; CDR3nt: TGTGCCAGCAGCCAATACACCGACTCCTACGAGCAGTACTTC; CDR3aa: CASSQYTDSYEQYF
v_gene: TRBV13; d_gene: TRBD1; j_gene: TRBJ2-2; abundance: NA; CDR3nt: TGTGCCAGCAGCCCCGACAGGGGGCAGCACACCGGGGAGCTGTTTTTT; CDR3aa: CASSPDRGQHTGELFF
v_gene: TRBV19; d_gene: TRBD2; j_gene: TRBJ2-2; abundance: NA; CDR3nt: TGTGCCAGTCTCCAGCGGGAGGGCCACCCGAACACCGGGGAGCTGTTTTTT; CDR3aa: CASLQREGHPNTGELFF
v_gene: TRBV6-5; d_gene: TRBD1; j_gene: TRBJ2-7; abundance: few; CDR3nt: TGTGCCAGCAGTAGACAGGGGCTCGTCGAGCAGTACTTC; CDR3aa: CASSRQGLVEQYF
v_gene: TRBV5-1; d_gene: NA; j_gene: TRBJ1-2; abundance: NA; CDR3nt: TGCGCCAGCAGCCCGGGGGTGGACCTTACCGTGGGCTACACCTTC; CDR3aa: CASSPGVDLTVGYTF
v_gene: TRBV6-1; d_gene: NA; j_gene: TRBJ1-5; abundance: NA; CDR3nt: TGTGCCAGCACCCCCGGTTTTCATCAGCCCCAGCATTTT; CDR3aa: CASTPGFHQPQHF
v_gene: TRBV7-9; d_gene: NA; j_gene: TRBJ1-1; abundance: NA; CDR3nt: TGTGCCAGCAGCTTATTAGGTGACGCGGACACTGAAGCTTTCTTT; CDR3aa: CASSLLGDADTEAFF
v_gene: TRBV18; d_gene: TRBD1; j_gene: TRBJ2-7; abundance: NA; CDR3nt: TGTGCCAGCTCACCCCGGACAGGGAACTACGAGCAGTACTTC; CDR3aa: CASSPRTGNYEQYF
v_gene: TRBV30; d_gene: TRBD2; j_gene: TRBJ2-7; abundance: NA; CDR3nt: TGTGCCTGCCTTAGCGGGGAAGTAACCTCCTACGAGCAGTACTTC; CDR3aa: CACLSGEVTSYEQYF
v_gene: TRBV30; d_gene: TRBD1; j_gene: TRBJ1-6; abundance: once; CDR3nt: TGTGCCTGGGCGGACAGGGATTCACCCCTCCACTTT; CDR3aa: CAWADRDSPLHF
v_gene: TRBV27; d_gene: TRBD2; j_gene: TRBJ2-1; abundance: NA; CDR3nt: TGTGCCAGCAGTTTAGCGGGAGGGAGTTACAATGAGCAGTTCTTC; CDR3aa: CASSLAGGSYNEQFF
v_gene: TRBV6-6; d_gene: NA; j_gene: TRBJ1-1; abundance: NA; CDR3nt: TGTGCCAGCAGTTACGCGGCGGCAAACACTGAAGCTTTCTTT; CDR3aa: CASSYAAANTEAFF
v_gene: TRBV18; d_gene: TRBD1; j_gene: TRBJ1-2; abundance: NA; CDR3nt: TGTGCCAGCTCACCTCAGCATGGGACAGGAGGCCCTTATGGCTACACCTTC; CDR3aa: CASSPQHGTGGPYGYTF
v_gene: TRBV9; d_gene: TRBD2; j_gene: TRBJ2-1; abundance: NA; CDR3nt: TGTGCCAGCAGCGTAGTGGGTAGCGGGACATTTTGGGAGCAGTTCTTC; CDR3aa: CASSVVGSGTFWEQFF
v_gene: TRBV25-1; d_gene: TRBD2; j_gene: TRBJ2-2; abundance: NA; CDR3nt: TGTGCCAGCAGTGAATGGACTAGCGGGAGAACCGGGGAGCTGTTTTTT; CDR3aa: CASSEWTSGRTGELFF